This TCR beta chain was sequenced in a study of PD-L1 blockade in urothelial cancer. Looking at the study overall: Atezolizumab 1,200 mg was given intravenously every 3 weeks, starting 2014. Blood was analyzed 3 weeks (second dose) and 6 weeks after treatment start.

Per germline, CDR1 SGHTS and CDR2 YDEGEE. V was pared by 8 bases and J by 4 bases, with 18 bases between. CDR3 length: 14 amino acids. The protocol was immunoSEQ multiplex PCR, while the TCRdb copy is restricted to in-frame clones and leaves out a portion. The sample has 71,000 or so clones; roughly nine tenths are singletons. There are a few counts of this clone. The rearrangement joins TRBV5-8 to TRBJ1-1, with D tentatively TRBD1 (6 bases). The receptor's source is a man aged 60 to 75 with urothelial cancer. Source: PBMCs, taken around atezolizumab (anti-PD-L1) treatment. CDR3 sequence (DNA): TGTGCCAGTAACCGCAGGGGAGAGGGCACTGAAGCTTTCTTT. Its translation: CASNRRGEGTEAFF.